This TCR beta chain was sequenced during a study of shared clonotypes between healthy human individuals. Execution of the assay was at deep level. The protocol was immunoSEQ multiplex PCR, while the TCRdb copy is restricted to in-frame clones and leaves out a portion. The data show more than 400,000 clones, 78% seen once. Healthy adults negative for HIV, lacking recent acute infections or vaccinations, served as donors. Researchers drew on about 90 million PBMCs for genomic DNA from unsorted samples. The ends were cut back, 8 bases at V and 1 base at J, with 11 bases in the middle. This CDR3 region has 13 residues. Germline V gene lookup returns CDR1 MDHEN and CDR2 SYDVKM.

The TCR was taken from a woman aged 40 to 50 in good health. Some clones in this sample may be carry-over from other donors' samples. V usage is TRBV28 and J usage is TRBJ2-5; D not resolved. Source material: PBMCs. In nucleotides, the CDR3 is TGTGCCAGCCAAAAGCAGTCCCAAGAGACCCAGTACTTC. Encoded protein: CASQKQSQETQYF.